The clone carrying this T cell receptor beta chain was counted a single time. Antigen: not known. All participating donors were Caucasian adults from Nashville, Tennessee. The authors ran the assay at deep level. TCRdb's table, derived via immunoSEQ multiplex PCR, lists solely in-frame clones and lacks some. The sample yields hundreds of thousands of clones, roughly four fifths seen once. This sample is part of a study of shared clonotypes between healthy human individuals. Study observations and caveats: Few donors restricted represented genetic and exposure-history diversity.

This CDR3 comprises 14 residues. Germline CDR1 reads SGHRS; CDR2 reads YFSETQ. Trimming cost V 5 bases and J 0 bases, with 10 bases left between them. The receptor's source is a woman in her 40s in good health. Some clones in this sample may be carry-over from other donors' samples. Sequenced input: PBMCs. The chain uses TRBV5-1 and TRBJ2-3; the D gene is possibly TRBD2 (5 bases). Here the CDR3 reads CASRSGSSTDTQYF. Written as DNA, the CDR3 is TGCGCCAGCAGAAGCGGATCTAGCACAGATACGCAGTATTTT. The full variable domain, rest sourced from reference TRBV5-1 and TRBJ2-3, is KAGVTQTPRYLIKTRGQQVTLSCSPISGHRSVSWYQQTPGQGLQFLFEYFSETQRNKGNFPGRFSGRQFSNSRSEMNVSTLELGDSALYLCASRSGSSTDTQYFGPGTRLTVL.